This TCR beta chain came from a study of T cell repertoires in cytomegalovirus infection. Study as a whole: Both CMV infection and a matching HLA type were indicated by public TCR beta signatures.

Study conclusions and caveats: In two of eight donors, the top clonotype was HLA-C-restricted CMV-specific. Individuals carrying CMV plus the relevant HLA were identified by cumulative frequency of public TCR beta families.

This clonotype was detected only a few times. Its target is unknown. TCRdb ran MiXCR on the reads and lists one entry per CDR3 protein. The repertoire holds 510,000 or so distinct CDR3 sequences, with 26% as singletons. This CDR3 spans 12 amino acids. The germline V and J ends were trimmed by 4 bases and 8 bases, with 11 bases remaining between them. The TCR was taken from a human donor in good health (CMV status not recorded). Some clones in this sample may be carry-over from other donors' samples. The sequencing input was PBMCs. The chain couples TRBV12-3 or TRBV12-4 to TRBJ1-1, with D possibly matching TRBD1 (6 bases). Written as DNA, the CDR3 is TGTGCCAGCAGTTCAGGGGACCGAGAAGCTTTCTTT. This sequence encodes CASSSGDREAFF.